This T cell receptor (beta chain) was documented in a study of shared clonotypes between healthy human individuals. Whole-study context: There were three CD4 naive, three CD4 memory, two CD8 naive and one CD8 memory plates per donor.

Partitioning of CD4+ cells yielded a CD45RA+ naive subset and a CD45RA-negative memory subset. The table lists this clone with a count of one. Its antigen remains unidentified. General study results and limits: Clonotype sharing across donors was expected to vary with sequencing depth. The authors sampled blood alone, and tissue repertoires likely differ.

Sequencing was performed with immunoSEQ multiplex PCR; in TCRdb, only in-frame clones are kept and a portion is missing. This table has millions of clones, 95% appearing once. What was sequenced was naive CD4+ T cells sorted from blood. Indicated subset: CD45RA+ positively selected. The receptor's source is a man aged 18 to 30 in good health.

CDR3 sequence reads: CASSLPAAGPDTQYF. In DNA, the CDR3 is TGTGCCAGCAGCTTACCGGCAGCGGGTCCGGATACGCAGTATTTT. The chain combines TRBV28 with TRBJ2-3; D is perhaps TRBD2 (6 bases). The CDR3 contains 15 residues. Germline values: CDR1 MDHEN, CDR2 SYDVKM. V was clipped by 6 bases and J by 6 bases, with 19 bases between them.